This T cell receptor beta chain comes out of a study of blood T cell repertoires in COVID-19. On the study more broadly: COVID-19 samples, acute and convalescent, were from the United States, Italy and Spain. Nucleic acid was either cDNA or gDNA, and it came from T cells, B-cell-depleted T cells, or PBMCs.

From germline, CDR1 is MDHEN and CDR2 SYDVKM. The CDR3 sequence is 16 residues long. Trimming took 3 bases from V and 1 from J; bases not matched to a gene: 3. Authors' methods: Amplification of reference gene primers provided the estimated nucleated cell counts. Sequencing was performed with immunoSEQ multiplex PCR; in TCRdb, only in-frame clones are kept and a portion is missing. The DNA was the basis for D and trimming; V, J and clone size are from that table. This sample has approximately 70,000 clones, with 90% to 95% found just once. The V and J genes are TRBV28 and TRBJ2-2; 9 nucleotides match TRBD1. The receptor was isolated from a man aged 50-59 years with COVID-19, enrolled during active disease. Sample: peripheral blood. The DNA of the CDR3 is TGTGCCAGCAGTTTTTTGGGACAGGGGAACACCGGGGAGCTGTTTTTT. Its translation is CASSFLGQGNTGELFF.